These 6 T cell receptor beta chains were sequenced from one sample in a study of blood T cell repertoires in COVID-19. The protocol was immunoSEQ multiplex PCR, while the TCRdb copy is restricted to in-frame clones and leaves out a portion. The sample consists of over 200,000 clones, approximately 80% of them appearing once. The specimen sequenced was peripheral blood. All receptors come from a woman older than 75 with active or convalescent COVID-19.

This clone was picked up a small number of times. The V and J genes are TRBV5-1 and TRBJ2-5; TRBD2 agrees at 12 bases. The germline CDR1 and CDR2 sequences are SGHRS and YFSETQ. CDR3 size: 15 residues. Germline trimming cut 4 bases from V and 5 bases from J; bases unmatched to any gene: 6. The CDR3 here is CASSLSSGRGETQYF. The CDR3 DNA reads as TGCGCCAGCAGCCTTTCTAGCGGGAGGGGGGAGACCCAGTACTTC. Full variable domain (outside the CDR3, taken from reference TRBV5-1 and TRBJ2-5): KAGVTQTPRYLIKTRGQQVTLSCSPISGHRSVSWYQQTPGQGLQFLFEYFSETQRNKGNFPGRFSGRQFSNSRSEMNVSTLELGDSALYLCASSLSSGRGETQYFGPGTRLLVL.

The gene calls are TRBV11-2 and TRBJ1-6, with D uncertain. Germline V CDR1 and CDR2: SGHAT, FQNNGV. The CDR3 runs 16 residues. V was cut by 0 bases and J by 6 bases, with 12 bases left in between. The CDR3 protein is CASSLDAAGGNSPLHF. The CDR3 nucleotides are TGTGCCAGCAGCTTAGATGCGGCAGGAGGTAATTCACCCCTCCACTTT.

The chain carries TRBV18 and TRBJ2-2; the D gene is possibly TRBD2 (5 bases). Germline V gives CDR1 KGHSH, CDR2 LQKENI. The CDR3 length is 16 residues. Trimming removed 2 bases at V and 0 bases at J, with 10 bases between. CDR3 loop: CASSPVEAANTGELFF. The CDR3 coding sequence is TGTGCCAGCTCACCAGTGGAGGCGGCGAACACCGGGGAGCTGTTTTTT.

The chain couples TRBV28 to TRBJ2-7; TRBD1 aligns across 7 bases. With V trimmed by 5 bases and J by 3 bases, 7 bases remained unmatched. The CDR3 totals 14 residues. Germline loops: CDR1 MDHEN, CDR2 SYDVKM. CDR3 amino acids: CASSAPGQNYEQYF. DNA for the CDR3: TGTGCCAGCAGTGCCCCGGGACAGAACTACGAGCAGTACTTC.

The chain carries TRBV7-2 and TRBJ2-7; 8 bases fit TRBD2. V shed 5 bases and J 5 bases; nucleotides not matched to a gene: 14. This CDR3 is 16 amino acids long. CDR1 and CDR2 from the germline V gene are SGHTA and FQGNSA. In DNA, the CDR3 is TGTGCCAGCAGCCCAAGCCGAGCGGGAGTGGCCAACGAGCAGTACTTC. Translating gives CASSPSRAGVANEQYF.

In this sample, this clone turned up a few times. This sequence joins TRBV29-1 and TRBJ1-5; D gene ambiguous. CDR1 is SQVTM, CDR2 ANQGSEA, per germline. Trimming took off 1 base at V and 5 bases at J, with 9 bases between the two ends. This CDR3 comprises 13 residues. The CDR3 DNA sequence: TGCAGCGTTGAAGTTCGGGGAGATCAGCCCCAGCATTTT. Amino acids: CSVEVRGDQPQHF.